The entry that follows covers one T cell receptor (beta chain) sequence. The data were obtained in a study of blood T cell repertoires in COVID-19. For the study at large: PBMCs, B-cell-depleted T cells, or T cells were the source of the cDNA or gDNA that made up the material.

There are 18 residues in the CDR3. Trimming took off 4 bases at V and 6 bases at J, with 25 bases between the two ends. Per germline, CDR1 LGHNA and CDR2 YNFKEQ. Per the authors' pipeline: Amplification from reference gene primers served as the basis for estimated nucleated cell counts. Only in-frame clones appear in the TCRdb table, and some are missing; sequencing was by immunoSEQ multiplex PCR. The DNA was the basis for D and trimming; V, J and clone size are from that table. The sample lists tens of thousands of clones, around nine tenths occurring once. This sequence joins TRBV4-2 and TRBJ1-5, with D uncertain. This sequence was found in a man between 60 and 70 years old with COVID-19, enrolled during active disease. The sequenced sample consisted of peripheral blood. In DNA form, the CDR3 reads TGTGCCAGCAGCCCCCTTGGTTTACGCGGGGATAAGGGTCAGCCCCAGCATTTT. Translation gives CASSPLGLRGDKGQPQHF.